This TCR beta chain derives from a study of blood T cell repertoires in COVID-19. Overall study context: Acute and convalescent COVID-19 samples came from the United States, Italy and Spain. Sample material is recorded as cDNA or gDNA derived from T cells, B-cell-depleted T cells, or PBMCs.

Trimming removed 4 bases from V and 0 bases from J, with 19 bases in between. CDR1 is SNHLY and CDR2 is FYNNEI in the germline V gene. This CDR3 comprises 18 residues. Produced via immunoSEQ multiplex PCR; TCRdb's table is partial and in-frame only. The profile shows some 110,000 clones, around 86% of them singletons. The genes are TRBV2 and TRBJ2-4, with D possibly being TRBD2 (6 bases). Material: peripheral blood. The receptor was isolated from a man aged 50-60 years with acute or convalescent COVID-19. CDR3 DNA sequence: TGTGCCAGCAGTGGTGGTAGCGGTTACTGGCTAGCCAAAAACATTCAGTACTTC. Protein: CASSGGSGYWLAKNIQYF.